The 27 T cell receptor beta chains reported below all come from one sample, sequenced in a study of cytomegalovirus exposure and HLA in healthy donors. Primers for the PCR totalled 60 Vbeta and 13 Jbeta. Libraries were prepared by immunoSEQ multiplex PCR; TCRdb keeps only in-frame clonotypes and omits some of them. The sample records around 160,000 clones, just under 75% being singletons. Input material: PBMCs. These receptors came from a woman under 30 in good health and CMV-seronegative.

This clone is a singleton in its sample. This rearrangement joins TRBV29-1 to TRBJ1-1, with no clear D. Germline assignment: CDR1 SQVTM and CDR2 ANQGSEA. Trimming took 5 bases from V and 0 from J, leaving 7 bases between them. This CDR3 spans 12 amino acids. CDR3 DNA sequence: TGCAGCGTTCAACAGATGAACACTGAAGCTTTCTTT. It encodes CSVQQMNTEAFF.

CDR3 residues: CASSAPPGTDHSPLHF. The DNA for the CDR3 is TGTGCCAGCAGCGCCCCCCCCGGGACAGACCATTCACCCCTCCACTTT. The chain is built from TRBV7-9 and TRBJ1-6; 7 positions match TRBD1. Germline V gene lookup returns CDR1 SEHNR and CDR2 FQNEAQ (reference sequence). The trim removed 5 bases at V and 8 bases at J, leaving 12 bases unmatched. This CDR3 is built from 16 residues.

There are a few counts of this clone. The J gene is TRBJ1-1, the V gene TRBV29-1; D is unresolved. This CDR3 is built from 15 residues. V lost 6 bases and J 3 bases, leaving 20 bases between the germline ends. Germline CDR1 reads SQVTM; CDR2 reads ANQGSEA. The CDR3 sequence is CSVHRARGMYTEAFF. CDR3 DNA: TGCAGCGTCCATAGGGCCCGGGGAATGTACACTGAAGCTTTCTTT.

The J gene is TRBJ2-3, the V gene TRBV2, with 10 bases lining up with TRBD1. The CDR3 totals 15 residues. Losses at the gene ends were 5 bases for V and 7 bases for J; bases not matched to a gene: 9. CDR1 and CDR2 from the germline V gene are SNHLY and FYNNEI. The CDR3 bases are TGTGCCAGCAGTATGACAGGGGGCCCTGGGAATACGCAGTATTTT. Translated: CASSMTGGPGNTQYF.

The CDR3, as DNA: TGTGCCAGCAGTCCGGGACAGAACACTGAAGCTTTCTTT. Its translation is CASSPGQNTEAFF. This chain uses TRBV6-1 with TRBJ1-1; D is perhaps TRBD1 (6 bases). The germline V gene has CDR1 MNHNS and CDR2 SASEGT. This CDR3 has 13 amino acids. V dropped 5 bases and J dropped 1 base, with 8 bases sitting between them.

The rearrangement joins TRBV6-1 to TRBJ2-7; D perhaps matches TRBD1 (6 bases). The germline gives CDR1 MNHNS, CDR2 SASEGT. V lost 5 bases to trimming and J lost 4 bases, with 9 bases between them. This CDR3 spans 12 amino acids. In nucleotides, the CDR3 is TGTGCCAGCAGTCTACAGGGTTACGAGCAGTACGTC. The encoded protein is CASSLQGYEQYV.

CDR3 region: CASSQVRVRETQYF. In nucleotides, the CDR3 is TGCGCCAGCAGCCAAGTCAGGGTCAGGGAGACCCAGTACTTC. This chain connects TRBV4-3 to TRBJ2-5; D is perhaps TRBD1 (5 bases). Trimming took off 1 base at V and 5 bases at J, with 11 bases between the two ends. CDR3 length: 14 amino acids. CDR1 and CDR2 from the germline V gene are LGHNA and YSLEER.

The V and J genes are TRBV6-5 and TRBJ2-1; TRBD1 agrees at 7 bases. From germline, CDR1 is MNHEY and CDR2 SVGAGI. The length of the CDR3 is 14 residues. V was clipped by 10 bases and J by 10 bases; unmatched bases: 16. CDR3 sequence: CATTRQGSLAEQFF. The CDR3 DNA reads TGTGCCACAACAAGACAGGGCTCTTTAGCGGAGCAGTTCTTC.

The gene calls are TRBV5-1 and TRBJ1-2, with 7 positions matching TRBD1. CDR3 length: 15 amino acids. The V gene end was trimmed by 4 bases and the J gene end by 4 bases; junction bases not matched to a gene: 10. CDR1 is SGHRS and CDR2 is YFSETQ in the germline V gene. The CDR3 sequence is CASSPAAQGSYGYTF. DNA for the CDR3: TGCGCCAGCAGCCCGGCTGCACAGGGGTCCTATGGCTACACCTTC.

The V gene is TRBV5-4, the J gene TRBJ2-1, with 12 bases that match TRBD2. Germline CDR1 SGHNT, CDR2 YYREEE (reference sequence). The V gene end was trimmed by 0 bases and the J gene end by 5 bases; junction bases not matched to a gene: 6. The CDR3 loop spans 17 amino acids. DNA of the CDR3: TGTGCCAGCAGCTTGGGTTCTAGCGGGGGGGCCCACAATGAGCAGTTCTTC. It encodes CASSLGSSGGAHNEQFF.

J is TRBJ1-2 and V is TRBV6-5, with 7 bases that match TRBD1. The CDR3 is made up of 16 amino acids. V was pared by 4 bases and J by 4 bases, with 12 bases of the junction left unmatched. The germline V gene encodes CDR1 MNHEY and CDR2 SVGAGI. The CDR3 region has the DNA TGTGCCAGCAGTTCCCACAGGGGCGATTTGATCTATGGCTACACCTTC. Protein product: CASSSHRGDLIYGYTF.

The rearrangement links TRBV5-1 to TRBJ1-2; 7 bases line up with TRBD1. The CDR3 sequence is 13 residues long. V was clipped by 0 bases and J by 7 bases; unmatched bases: 3. The germline CDR1 and CDR2 sequences are SGHRS and YFSETQ. The CDR3 region has the DNA TGCGCCAGCAGCTTGGAAGGGGGCCGTGGCTACACCTTC. Translation: CASSLEGGRGYTF.

The chain links TRBV19 to TRBJ1-5, with a tentative D call TRBD1 (5 bases). This CDR3 has 15 amino acids. The V gene's germline CDR1 is LNHDA and CDR2 SQIVND (reference sequence). The V gene lost 4 bases and the J gene lost 5 bases, with 15 bases spanning the gap. The CDR3 spells CASSTAGKGYQPQHF. DNA of the CDR3: TGTGCCAGTAGTACAGCAGGGAAGGGCTATCAGCCCCAGCATTTT.

This rearrangement joins TRBV27 to TRBJ2-6, with TRBD2 as a possible D gene (6 bases). The CDR3 has 15 amino acids. The V end was cut by 2 bases, the J end by 1 base, with 6 bases between. Germline-derived CDR1 and CDR2 are MNHEY and SMNVEV (reference sequence). The CDR3 nucleotides read TGTGCCAGCAGTTTAGGGGGGTCTGGGGCCAACGTCCTGACTTTC. Encoded protein: CASSLGGSGANVLTF.

The chain recombines TRBV19 with TRBJ1-2; 7 bases are a match to TRBD1. CDR3 size: 14 residues. Losses at the gene ends were 1 base for V and 4 bases for J; bases not matched to a gene: 3. The germline gives CDR1 LNHDA, CDR2 SQIVND (reference sequence). CDR3 loop: CASSIGQGPYGYTF. The DNA for the CDR3 is TGTGCCAGTAGTATAGGACAGGGCCCCTATGGCTACACCTTC.

This clone was seen a handful of times. The CDR3 loop is CASSQEFGGYEQYV. CDR3 DNA sequence: TGCGCCAGCAGCCAAGAATTCGGAGGCTACGAGCAGTACGTC. This rearrangement joins TRBV4-3 to TRBJ2-7; a weak D match, TRBD2 (5 bases). Germline values: CDR1 LGHNA, CDR2 YSLEER. The CDR3 consists of 14 residues. V lost 0 bases, J lost 3 bases, and 9 bases lay in between.

As concerns this clone: Other DNA sequences in the same sample also yield this CDR3. This chain connects TRBV19 to TRBJ1-1; no definite D call. V gave up 4 bases and J gave up 0 bases, with 6 bases separating them. The CDR3 runs 13 residues. The germline V gene encodes CDR1 LNHDA and CDR2 SQIVND (reference sequence). CDR3 region: CASSTTVNTEAFF. Here the CDR3 DNA reads TGTGCCAGTAGTACAACAGTGAACACTGAAGCTTTCTTT. Variable domain in full (rest from reference TRBV19 and TRBJ1-1): DGGITQSPKYLFRKEGQNVTLSCEQNLNHDAMYWYRQDPGQGLRLIYYSQIVNDFQKGDIAEGYSVSREKKESFPLTVTSAQKNPTAFYLCASSTTVNTEAFFGQGTRLTVV.

V usage is TRBV11-2 and J usage is TRBJ2-3, with D maybe TRBD2 (6 bases). The V and J ends lost 5 bases and 4 bases respectively, with 13 bases between them. CDR3 length: 14 residues. Germline V gives CDR1 SGHAT, CDR2 FQNNGV. As DNA, the CDR3 is TGTGCCAGCAGCCCGTTCGGGGGAGCAGATACGCAGTATTTT. It codes for CASSPFGGADTQYF.

In this sample, this clone turned up once. V is TRBV7-2 and J is TRBJ2-5; D is possibly TRBD1 (6 bases). Germline assignment: CDR1 SGHTA and CDR2 FQGNSA. V dropped 2 bases and J dropped 5 bases, with 12 bases sitting between them. The CDR3 extends over 14 amino acids. Here the CDR3 reads CASSLNQGLETQYF. The CDR3 DNA sequence: TGTGCCAGCAGCTTAAATCAGGGGTTGGAGACCCAGTACTTC.

This CDR3 reads CASSTGLNYGYTF. CDR3 nucleotides: TGTGCCAGCAGCACAGGACTAAACTATGGCTACACCTTC. V is TRBV5-5 and J is TRBJ1-2; D may be TRBD1 (5 bases). Germline CDR1 and CDR2: SGHKS and YYEKEE (reference sequence). Trimming stripped 4 bases from V and 2 bases from J, with 9 bases between. The CDR3 consists of 13 residues.

Notes on this clone: Mismatch with germline at one junction end may stem from a read error. This chain's CDR3 is CASSLARGLTDTQYF. The CDR3 DNA sequence: TGTGCCAGCAGTTTGGCCAGGGGCCTCACAGATACGCAGTATTTT. V usage is TRBV5-6 and J usage is TRBJ2-3; TRBD1 is a possible D gene (6 bases). Germline loops: CDR1 SGHDT, CDR2 YYEEEE. The CDR3 is 15 amino acids.

V and J are TRBV4-3 and TRBJ1-1, with D maybe TRBD1 (6 bases). Per germline, CDR1 LGHNA and CDR2 YSLEER. With 0 bases removed from V and 8 bases from J, the gap between germline ends came to 10 bases. This CDR3 contains 13 residues. The DNA for the CDR3 is TGCGCCAGCAGCCAAGATTACAGGGAGGAAGCTTTCTTT. Its translation is CASSQDYREEAFF.

This clone was detected a few times. The rearrangement joins TRBV6-5 to TRBJ2-2; TRBD2 matches 7 bases. Trimming took 3 bases from V and 5 from J; bases not matched to a gene: 6. The CDR3 is 15 residues long. Germline CDR1 reads MNHEY; CDR2 reads SVGAGI. The CDR3 coding sequence is TGTGCCAGCAGTTATGGGACTACCAAAACCGGGGAGCTGTTTTTT. Its translation is CASSYGTTKTGELFF.

The gene calls are TRBV7-9 and TRBJ1-1; D gene unclear. The CDR3 length is 15 residues. Germline values: CDR1 SEHNR, CDR2 FQNEAQ (reference sequence). The V end lost 1 base, the J end lost 4 bases, and 13 bases lay between the germline ends. The CDR3 region is CASSLVLGLSTEAFF. The CDR3 DNA sequence: TGTGCCAGCAGCTTAGTGCTCGGGTTGAGCACTGAAGCTTTCTTT.

The chain combines TRBV9 with TRBJ1-2; D perhaps matches TRBD1 (5 bases). The CDR3 is made up of 14 amino acids. Germline V lookup: CDR1 SGDLS, CDR2 YYNGEE. The ends were cut back, 0 bases at V and 0 bases at J, with 6 bases in the middle. The CDR3 DNA follows: TGTGCCAGCAGCGTAGGACAGTCTAACTATGGCTACACCTTC. Its protein is CASSVGQSNYGYTF.

The chain has TRBV2 and TRBJ2-6; 7 nucleotides line up with TRBD1. This CDR3 has 20 residues. From germline, CDR1 is SNHLY and CDR2 FYNNEI. V was clipped by 7 bases and J by 0 bases; unmatched bases: 18. The DNA for the CDR3 is TGTGCCAGCAAGAAAACTCCGACAGGGTTTACCCTCTCTGGGGCCAACGTCCTGACTTTC. Protein sequence: CASKKTPTGFTLSGANVLTF.

This chain uses TRBV5-1 with TRBJ1-1, with TRBD1 as a possible D gene (6 bases). Trimming pared 4 bases from V and 2 bases from J, leaving 15 bases between. This CDR3 has 15 amino acids. Germline V lookup: CDR1 SGHRS, CDR2 YFSETQ. The CDR3 spells CASSLRGQPNTEAFF. The CDR3 DNA reads TGCGCCAGCAGCCTACGAGGACAGCCTAACACTGAAGCTTTCTTT.